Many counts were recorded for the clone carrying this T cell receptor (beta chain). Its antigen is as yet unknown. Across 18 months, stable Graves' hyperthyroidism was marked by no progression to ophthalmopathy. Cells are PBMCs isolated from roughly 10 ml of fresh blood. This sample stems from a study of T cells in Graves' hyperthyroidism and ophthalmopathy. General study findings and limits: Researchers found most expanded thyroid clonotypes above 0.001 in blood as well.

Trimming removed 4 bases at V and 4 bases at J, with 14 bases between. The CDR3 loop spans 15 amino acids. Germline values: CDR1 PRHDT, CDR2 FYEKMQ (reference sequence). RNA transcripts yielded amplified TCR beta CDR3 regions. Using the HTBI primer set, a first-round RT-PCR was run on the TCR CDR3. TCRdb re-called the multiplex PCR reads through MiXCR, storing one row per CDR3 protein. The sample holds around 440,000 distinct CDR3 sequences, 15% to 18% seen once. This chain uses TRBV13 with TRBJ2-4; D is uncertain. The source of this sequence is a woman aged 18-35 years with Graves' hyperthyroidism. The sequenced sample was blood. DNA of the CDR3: TGTGCCAGCAGCTCCGACGCTTGGGCGAAAAACATTCAGTACTTC. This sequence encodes CASSSDAWAKNIQYF.